These T cell receptor beta chains were read from a single sample in a study of cytotoxic CD8 clonotypes in ibrutinib-treated CLL. Generated by immunoSEQ multiplex PCR, the TCRdb table keeps only in-frame clones and is missing some. The sample contains 140,000 or so clones, around three quarters of which appear only once. Sequencing was performed on PBMCs, taken after 12 months of ibrutinib treatment. These receptor sequences come from a human donor with chronic lymphocytic leukemia. The CDR3 runs from the conserved cysteine through the conserved F or W. D genes are given only for firm matches. Size is omitted from some rows. Given values are once, few, many or a class for expanded clones.

clone_size	cdr3_length	v_call	j_call	d_call	cdr3_aa	cdr3_nt
once	15	TRBV15	TRBJ1-4	TRBD1	CATSRSGTVSEKLFF	TGTGCCACCAGCAGATCCGGGACAGTAAGCGAAAAACTGTTTTTT
NA	16	TRBV7-8	TRBJ1-3	TRBD1	CASSLVQGALGNTIYF	TGTGCCAGCAGCTTAGTACAGGGGGCGCTTGGAAACACCATATATTTT
NA	15	TRBV28	TRBJ1-1	TRBD1	CASSPTGQGPTEAFF	TGTGCCAGCAGTCCAACCGGACAGGGGCCCACTGAAGCTTTCTTT
NA	12	TRBV6-5	TRBJ1-1	NA	CASIRREGEAFF	TGTGCCAGCATCCGCCGGGAGGGGGAAGCTTTCTTT
NA	15	TRBV6-1	TRBJ2-4	TRBD2	CASSVAGVAKNIQYF	TGTGCCAGCAGCGTAGCGGGAGTGGCCAAAAACATTCAGTACTTC
NA	16	TRBV7-2	TRBJ2-3	TRBD2	CASRSLAGGTTDTQYF	TGTGCCAGCAGGTCACTAGCGGGAGGGACCACAGATACGCAGTATTTT
NA	14	TRBV9	TRBJ2-5	NA	CASSVGGGQETQYF	TGTGCCAGCAGCGTAGGTGGGGGGCAAGAGACCCAGTACTTC
NA	16	TRBV7-9	TRBJ2-3	NA	CASSLYLGPSTDTQYF	TGTGCCAGCAGCTTATATCTTGGCCCTAGCACAGATACGCAGTATTTT
NA	14	TRBV4-3	TRBJ2-2	NA	CASSLDGITGELFF	TGCGCCAGCAGCCTCGACGGAATCACCGGGGAGCTGTTTTTT
NA	13	TRBV19	TRBJ1-1	NA	CASNREMNTEAFF	TGTGCCAGTAACAGGGAAATGAACACTGAAGCTTTCTTT
NA	12	TRBV5-4	TRBJ2-1	NA	CASSFVENEQFF	TGTGCCAGCAGCTTCGTGGAGAATGAGCAGTTCTTC
few	14	TRBV27	TRBJ2-5	NA	CASRKGQVQETQYF	TGTGCCAGCAGGAAAGGGCAGGTCCAAGAGACCCAGTACTTC
once	15	TRBV7-2	TRBJ2-7	TRBD1	CASSFDRDPIYEQYF	TGTGCCAGCAGCTTCGACAGGGACCCGATCTACGAGCAGTACTTC